This T cell receptor (beta chain) was identified in a study of breast tumors, draining lymph nodes, adjacent tissues. The lymph nodes were axillary draining lymph nodes from breast cancer patients. A single record per CDR3 protein comes from TCRdb applying MiXCR to the multiplex PCR reads. The top ten hold over 3.5% of the sample, which has 150,000 to 200,000 distinct CDR3 sequences, around a third seen once. CDR1 is ENHRY, CDR2 SYGVKD, per germline. The length of the CDR3 is 13 residues. Deletions cut 8 bases from V and 0 bases from J, with 10 bases between. This clonotype occurred a few times. The V and J genes are TRBV10-3 and TRBJ1-1; D remains unclear. Sequencing used axillary lymph node tissue. The sequence came from a female donor with breast cancer. Some clones in this sample may be carry-over from other donors' samples. CDR3 region: CAISASMNTEAFF. The DNA for the CDR3 is TGTGCCATCTCCGCATCCATGAACACTGAAGCTTTCTTT.